This note documents a single T cell receptor (beta chain) sequence. Antigen specificity is unknown. The sample originates from a study of shared clonotypes between healthy human individuals. As for the study in general: Used for every donor were three CD4 naive, three CD4 memory, two CD8 naive and one CD8 memory plate.

The CD4+ fraction was divided into a CD45RA+ naive subset and a CD45RA-negative memory subset. Genomic DNA from each subset was divided evenly over several immunoSEQ plates. Assay used: immunoSEQ multiplex PCR; TCRdb lists only in-frame clones, some missing. The table records about a million clones, over 75% of them present only once. Study-wide points: Four donors had about 5.1% of their naive CD4 clonotypes in common.

This clonotype was obtained from a young man in good health. Sequencing was carried out using memory CD4+ T cells sorted from blood. Subset indicated: CD45RA-negative fraction.

For the CDR3, the DNA is TGTGCCAGCAGTACCCCATACTTCTACGAGCAGTACTTC. It yields the protein CASSTPYFYEQYF. This chain uses TRBV6-1 with TRBJ2-7, with no clear D. The CDR3 extends over 13 amino acids. With 5 bases removed from V and 3 bases from J, the gap between germline ends came to 11 bases. Germline lookup yields CDR1 MNHNS and CDR2 SASEGT.